This T cell receptor (beta chain) was identified in a study of T cells in Graves' hyperthyroidism and ophthalmopathy. This clonotype occurred a few times. The investigators amplified TCR beta CDR3 regions from RNA transcripts. TCR CDR3 underwent first-round RT-PCR with the HTBI primer set. TCRdb passed the multiplex PCR reads through MiXCR, listing each CDR3 protein once. The data show over 300,000 distinct CDR3 sequences, about 14% seen once. This CDR3 is 12 amino acids long. CDR1 is SQVTM, CDR2 ANQGSEA, per germline. Trimming shortened V by 7 bases and J by 6 bases, and 15 bases separated the two germline ends.

V is TRBV29-1 and J is TRBJ1-2; weak D call: TRBD1 (6 bases). The receptor was isolated from a woman aged 55 to 70 with Graves' hyperthyroidism. Material: blood. CDR3 in amino acids: CSANLDRDGYTF. CDR3 bases: TGCAGCGCCAACCTGGACAGAGATGGCTACACCTTC. The whole variable domain, filled in from reference TRBV29-1 and TRBJ1-2, reads SAVISQKPSRDICQRGTSLTIQCQVDSQVTMMFWYRQQPGQSLTLIATANQGSEATYESGFVIDKFPISRPNLTFSTLTVSNMSPEDSSIYLCSANLDRDGYTFGSGTRLTVV.